This TCR beta chain was identified during a study of blood T cell repertoires in COVID-19. The wider study: COVID-19 samples collected from the United States, Italy and Spain covered acute and convalescent phases.

The CDR3 is 17 residues long. Trimming removed 1 base from V and 1 base from J, with 16 bases in between. In germline, CDR1 is LGHNT, CDR2 FRNRAP. In the authors' workflow: How many nucleated cells were present was estimated from reference gene primer amplification. Generated by immunoSEQ multiplex PCR, the TCRdb table keeps only in-frame clones and is missing some. V and J calls and clone size are copied from that table; D and trimming were computed from the DNA. Counted here are 110,000 to 150,000 clones, around 85% occurring once; the ten biggest clones make up just under 3%. This clone appeared a single time.

Source material: peripheral blood. V is TRBV12-5 and J is TRBJ2-5; D is possibly TRBD1 (5 bases). This sequence originates from a man over 45 with acute or convalescent COVID-19. The chain's CDR3 is CASGLAFGGAVQETQYF. The CDR3 DNA reads TGTGCTAGTGGTTTGGCCTTTGGTGGGGCGGTCCAAGAGACCCAGTACTTC.